Below, 7 T cell receptor beta chains from the same sample are listed, as sequenced in a study of CD8+ T cells in alopecia areata. Treatment indicated: oral pan-JAK inhibitor, 5-10 mg twice daily. cDNA prepared by RNA extraction and subsequent reverse transcription served as the template for sequencing. Data came from immunoSEQ multiplex PCR; TCRdb stores just in-frame clones and leaves some out. The sample has approximately 180,000 clones, roughly 58% seen once. Material: CD4+ T cells sorted from blood, obtained between weeks 55 and 70, from a patient treated with tofacitinib. These receptor sequences come from a human donor with alopecia areata.

The gene calls are TRBV15 and TRBJ2-3; D might be TRBD1 (5 bases). This CDR3 is 14 amino acids long. Germline assignment: CDR1 LNHNV and CDR2 YYDKDF (reference sequence). The V gene lost 0 bases and the J gene lost 5 bases, with 9 bases spanning the gap. CDR3 sequence: CATSRDQGRDTQYF. Here the CDR3 DNA reads TGTGCCACCAGCAGAGATCAGGGCAGAGATACGCAGTATTTT.

The rearrangement links TRBV7-8 to TRBJ2-3; tentative D call: TRBD2 (7 bases). This CDR3 comprises 16 residues. CDR1 is SGHVS, CDR2 FQNEAQ, per germline. V lost 0 bases, J lost 4 bases, and 14 bases lay in between. The CDR3 here is CASSLASGGGADTQYF. CDR3 sequence (DNA): TGTGCCAGCAGCTTAGCTTCGGGGGGCGGGGCAGATACGCAGTATTTT.

The chain recombines TRBV7-2 with TRBJ1-5; D unclear. V was trimmed by 5 bases and J by 4 bases, leaving 6 bases between them. Germline CDR1 and CDR2: SGHTA and FQGNSA. CDR3 length: 12 residues. CDR3 in DNA: TGTGCCAGCAGCCTACTTAATCAGCCCCAGCATTTT. Translation: CASSLLNQPQHF.

The V call is TRBV10-3, the J call TRBJ2-7; 9 bases map to TRBD1. V gave up 4 bases and J gave up 6 bases; unmatched junction bases: 4. The CDR3 spans 13 residues. The V gene's germline CDR1 is ENHRY and CDR2 SYGVKD. CDR3 sequence (DNA): TGTGCCATCAGTGGAGGACAGGGGCGCGAGCAGTACTTC. This codes for CAISGGQGREQYF.

This clone was seen only a few times. The chain recombines TRBV2 with TRBJ1-2; TRBD1 aligns across 10 bases. The CDR3 is 15 amino acids. J was trimmed by 6 bases and V by 6 bases; bases with no gene match: 10. The germline V gene has CDR1 SNHLY and CDR2 FYNNEI. The CDR3 nucleotides are TGTGCCAGCAGGGCCGGACAGGGGGAATCGGATGGCTACACCTTC. Residues: CASRAGQGESDGYTF.

This chain joins TRBV30 and TRBJ2-1; D is perhaps TRBD1 (5 bases). The germline gives CDR1 GTSNPN, CDR2 SVGIG (reference sequence). This CDR3 has 13 amino acids. V gave up 3 bases and J gave up 6 bases, with 12 bases separating them. The CDR3 spells CAWSRASSNEQFF. In DNA, the CDR3 is TGTGCCTGGAGCAGGGCTTCGTCCAATGAGCAGTTCTTC. Variable domain in full (rest from reference TRBV30 and TRBJ2-1): SQTIHQWPATLVQPVGSPLSLECTVEGTSNPNLYWYRQAAGRGLQLLFYSVGIGQISSEVPQNLSASRPQDRQFILSSKKLLLSDSGFYLCAWSRASSNEQFFGPGTRLTVL.

This clone showed up just a few times. The chain links TRBV5-1 to TRBJ2-1; 11 bases are a match to TRBD2. Unmatched junction bases numbered 3, after V lost 4 bases and J lost 3 bases. The CDR3 has 15 residues. CDR1 and CDR2 (germline): SGHRS, YFSETQ. The CDR3 DNA follows: TGCGCCAGCAGCCTTGGGACTAGCGGCTACAATGAGCAGTTCTTC. Amino acids: CASSLGTSGYNEQFF.